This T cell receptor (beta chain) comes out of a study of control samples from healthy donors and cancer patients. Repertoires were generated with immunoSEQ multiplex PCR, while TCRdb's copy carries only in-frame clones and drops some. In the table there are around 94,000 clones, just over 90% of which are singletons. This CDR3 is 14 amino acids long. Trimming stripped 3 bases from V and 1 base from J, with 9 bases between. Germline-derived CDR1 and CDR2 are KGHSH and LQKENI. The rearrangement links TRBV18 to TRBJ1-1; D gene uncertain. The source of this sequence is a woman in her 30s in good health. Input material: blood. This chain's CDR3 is CASSPGSENTEAFF. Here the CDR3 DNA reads TGTGCCAGCTCACCTGGTTCAGAGAACACTGAAGCTTTCTTT. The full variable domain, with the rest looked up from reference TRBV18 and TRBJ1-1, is NAGVMQNPRHLVRRRGQEARLRCSPMKGHSHVYWYRQLPEEGLKFMVYLQKENIIDESGMPKERFSAEFPKEGPSILRIQQVVRGDSAAYFCASSPGSENTEAFFGQGTRLTVV.